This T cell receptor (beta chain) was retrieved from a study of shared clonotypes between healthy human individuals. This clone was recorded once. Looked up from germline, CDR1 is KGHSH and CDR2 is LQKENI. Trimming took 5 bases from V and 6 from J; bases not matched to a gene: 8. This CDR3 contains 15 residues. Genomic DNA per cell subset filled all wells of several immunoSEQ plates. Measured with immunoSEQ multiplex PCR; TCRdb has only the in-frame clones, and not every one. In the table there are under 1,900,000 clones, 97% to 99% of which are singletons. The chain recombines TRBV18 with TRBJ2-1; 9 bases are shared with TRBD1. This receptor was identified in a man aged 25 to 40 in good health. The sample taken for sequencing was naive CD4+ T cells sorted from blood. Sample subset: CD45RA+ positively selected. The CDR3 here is CASSTKLGQGNEQFF. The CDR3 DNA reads TGTGCCAGCTCAACCAAGTTGGGACAGGGCAATGAGCAGTTCTTC.